These 25 T cell receptor beta chains originate from one sample sequenced in a study of pediatric ulcerative colitis. Assay: immunoSEQ multiplex PCR; the TCRdb copy retains only in-frame clones and omits some. The sample contains 20,000 to 25,000 clones, approximately 74% of which appear only once. During colonoscopy, one to two rectal pinch biopsies were collected. The sample comprised gut tissue. These receptors all come from a boy aged 5-17 years with severe ulcerative colitis.

The chain uses TRBV4-1 and TRBJ1-6; 7 nucleotides agree with TRBD1. This CDR3 has 18 residues. V dropped 1 base and J dropped 1; count of bases not matched to a gene: 7. Germline V gene sequence: CDR1 MGHRA, CDR2 YSYEKL. CDR3 nucleotides: TGCGCCAGCAGCCAAGCCCGACAGGGTACTTCCTATAATTCACCCCTCCACTTT. As protein: CASSQARQGTSYNSPLHF.

This clone was recorded a few times. The CDR3 nucleotides read TGTGCCAGCAGTAGATCAGGGTATCTAGGCGAGCAGTACTTC. This translates into CASSRSGYLGEQYF. The gene calls are TRBV28 and TRBJ2-7; possibly TRBD1 for D (5 bases). V lost 5 bases, J lost 6 bases, and 17 bases lay in between. Per germline, CDR1 MDHEN and CDR2 SYDVKM. The CDR3 covers 14 residues.

This chain links TRBV19 with TRBJ1-4; no definite D call. Between the trimmed V and J ends, which lost 3 bases and 0 bases, there was a span of 8 bases. The germline gives CDR1 LNHDA, CDR2 SQIVND (reference sequence). The CDR3 loop spans 15 amino acids. The CDR3 coding sequence is TGTGCCAGTAGTATCTACAGCTCAACTAATGAAAAACTGTTTTTT. Protein product: CASSIYSSTNEKLFF.

The gene calls are TRBV7-2 and TRBJ1-4; D is perhaps TRBD1 (5 bases). Trimming stripped 5 bases from V and 8 bases from J, with 12 bases between. Germline-derived CDR1 and CDR2 are SGHTA and FQGNSA. CDR3 length equals 13 residues. The CDR3 spells CASSPGLREKLFF. The CDR3 region has the DNA TGTGCCAGCAGCCCAGGGTTGCGGGAAAAACTGTTTTTT.

The chain carries TRBV5-1 and TRBJ1-6; the D is unclear. Germline V gene sequence: CDR1 SGHRS, CDR2 YFSETQ. There are 12 residues in the CDR3. Trimming left V 2 bases short and J 10 bases short, with 7 bases between. CDR3 in amino acids: CASSFRGSPLHF. For the CDR3, the DNA is TGCGCCAGCAGCTTTCGGGGATCACCCCTCCACTTT.

This sequence joins TRBV27 and TRBJ1-2; 8 positions agree with TRBD1. V trimming: 4 bases; J trimming: 7 bases; junction bases outside the gene matches: 11. The CDR3 contains 15 residues. The V gene's germline CDR1 is MNHEY and CDR2 SMNVEV (reference sequence). The CDR3, as DNA: TGTGCCAGCAGTTCCCTTGGGACAGGCCGTGTTGGCTACACCTTC. Translating it yields CASSSLGTGRVGYTF.

This chain uses TRBV30 with TRBJ2-1; no reliable D call. The germline gives CDR1 GTSNPN, CDR2 SVGIG (reference sequence). The germline V and J ends were trimmed by 4 bases and 8 bases, with 12 bases remaining between them. The CDR3 loop spans 12 amino acids. CDR3 residues: CAWTPRMHEQFF. The CDR3 DNA follows: TGTGCCTGGACTCCTAGAATGCATGAGCAGTTCTTC.

There are a few counts of this clone. V usage is TRBV29-1 and J usage is TRBJ2-5; D not resolved. Germline V gives CDR1 SQVTM, CDR2 ANQGSEA. The CDR3 is made up of 13 amino acids. Trimming left V 4 bases short and J 4 bases short, with 13 bases between. CDR3 loop: CSVGRTNIETQYF. The DNA for the CDR3 is TGCAGCGTTGGTAGGACGAATATAGAGACCCAGTACTTC.

The chain links TRBV6-1 to TRBJ1-5, with TRBD1 identical over 7 bases. V lost 4 bases to trimming and J lost 6 bases; unmatched junction nucleotides: 6. Germline-derived CDR1 and CDR2 are MNHNS and SASEGT. The CDR3 contains 14 residues. This chain's CDR3 is CASSVTGLGQPQHF. Written as DNA, the CDR3 is TGTGCCAGCAGTGTGACAGGGCTCGGTCAGCCCCAGCATTTT.

This clone came up a few times. J is TRBJ1-5 and V is TRBV6-1, with 7 bases that match TRBD1. The length of the CDR3 is 13 residues. Germline assignment: CDR1 MNHNS and CDR2 SASEGT. Germline trimming cut 6 bases from V and 8 bases from J; bases unmatched to any gene: 7. CDR3 sequence: CASSLGQNKPQHF. The CDR3 bases are TGTGCCAGCAGCCTGGGACAGAACAAGCCCCAGCATTTT.

The chain has TRBV7-2 and TRBJ2-7; no firm D call. The CDR3 loop spans 14 amino acids. Trimming pared 3 bases from V and 2 bases from J, leaving 11 bases between. Germline CDR1 reads SGHTA; CDR2 reads FQGNSA. The CDR3 reads CASSFRIRTYEQYF. DNA of the CDR3: TGTGCCAGCAGCTTCAGAATCAGAACCTACGAGCAGTACTTC. Using reference TRBV7-2 and TRBJ2-7 for the parts outside the CDR3, the full variable domain is GAGVSQSPSNKVTEKGKDVELRCDPISGHTALYWYRQSLGQGLEFLIYFQGNSAPDKSGLPSDRFSAERTGGSVSTLTIQRTQQEDSAVYLCASSFRIRTYEQYFGPGTRLTVT.

The chain has TRBV27 and TRBJ2-7; D not certain. Germline assignment: CDR1 MNHEY and CDR2 SMNVEV (reference sequence). V gave up 4 bases and J gave up 3 bases, with 13 bases separating them. The CDR3 covers 14 residues. The CDR3: CASSSRLNLYEQYF. The CDR3 nucleotides are TGTGCCAGCAGTTCAAGACTGAACCTCTACGAGCAGTACTTC.

This clone was seen a few times. J is TRBJ1-2 and V is TRBV15; 9 bases agree with TRBD1. CDR1 and CDR2 (germline): LNHNV, YYDKDF (reference sequence). This CDR3 region has 14 residues. Trimming took 4 bases from V and 4 from J; bases not matched to a gene: 4. The CDR3 loop reads CATSTQTGGYGYTF. The DNA for the CDR3 is TGTGCCACCAGCACCCAGACAGGGGGCTATGGCTACACCTTC.

This clone was counted only a few times. The chain carries TRBV7-3 and TRBJ1-1; 9 bases map to TRBD1. Germline values: CDR1 SGHTA, CDR2 FQGTGA. V lost 5 bases and J lost 8; bases outside the gene matches: 12. This CDR3 is 15 amino acids long. Here the CDR3 reads CASSPAQGAFEEAFF. The CDR3 region has the DNA TGTGCCAGCAGCCCGGCACAGGGGGCTTTCGAAGAAGCTTTCTTT.

The chain links TRBV4-1 to TRBJ1-1; D uncertain. The V gene lost 1 base and the J gene lost 7 bases, with 10 bases spanning the gap. Germline V gives CDR1 MGHRA, CDR2 YSYEKL. This CDR3 is 13 amino acids long. The CDR3 sequence is CASSQVGFGEAFF. For the CDR3, the DNA is TGCGCCAGCAGCCAAGTGGGTTTTGGTGAAGCTTTCTTT.

The J gene is TRBJ2-1, the V gene TRBV27; the D gene is possibly TRBD1 (5 bases). The V end was cut by 2 bases, the J end by 10 bases, with 21 bases between. The CDR3 spans 16 residues. Germline V gene sequence: CDR1 MNHEY, CDR2 SMNVEV (reference sequence). In nucleotides, the CDR3 is TGTGCCAGCAGTTTACGCCCATCAGGGCCTCCCGCGGAGCAGTTCTTC. Residues: CASSLRPSGPPAEQFF.

This clone came up a few times. The chain employs TRBV15 and TRBJ1-5, with TRBD1 as a possible D gene (6 bases). V lost 8 bases and J lost 3, with 8 bases in between. The CDR3 has 12 amino acids. Germline CDR1 reads LNHNV; CDR2 reads YYDKDF (reference sequence). The CDR3 DNA reads as TGTGCCACCGGGGGCATCAATCAGCCCCAGCATTTT. This sequence encodes CATGGINQPQHF.

By frequency in the sample, this clone is medium-sized. The chain uses TRBV5-1 and TRBJ2-2, with 9 bases aligning to TRBD2. The CDR3 totals 15 residues. Germline CDR1 is SGHRS and CDR2 is YFSETQ. After removal of 4 bases from V and 4 bases from J, the junction contained 5 bases not matched to a gene. Written as DNA, the CDR3 is TGCGCCAGCAGCCCGGGACTAGCACTCACCGGGGAGCTGTTTTTT. It yields the protein CASSPGLALTGELFF.

This chain uses TRBV2 with TRBJ2-7; tentatively, D is TRBD2 (6 bases). CDR1 and CDR2 from the germline V gene are SNHLY and FYNNEI. The V and J ends lost 5 bases and 3 bases respectively, with 17 bases between them. The CDR3 consists of 15 residues. CDR3 coding DNA: TGTGCCAGCAGTCAGCAGGGACTCAAAAGCTACGAGCAGTACTTC. Protein: CASSQQGLKSYEQYF.

Only one count was recorded for this clone. The V and J genes are TRBV5-1 and TRBJ2-7; 14 nucleotides align to TRBD2. Germline trimming cut 4 bases from V and 2 bases from J; bases unmatched to any gene: 14. Germline loops: CDR1 SGHRS, CDR2 YFSETQ. The CDR3 sequence is 19 residues long. The CDR3 sequence is CASSRTSGTSGGATYEQYF. The CDR3 DNA is TGCGCCAGCAGCCGAACCTCCGGGACTAGCGGGGGCGCGACCTACGAGCAGTACTTC. Combining the CDR3 with reference TRBV5-1 and TRBJ2-7 gives the whole variable domain KAGVTQTPRYLIKTRGQQVTLSCSPISGHRSVSWYQQTPGQGLQFLFEYFSETQRNKGNFPGRFSGRQFSNSRSEMNVSTLELGDSALYLCASSRTSGTSGGATYEQYFGPGTRLTVT.

This clone has just a few counts. V usage is TRBV5-6 and J usage is TRBJ2-1; no firm D call. V was cut by 0 bases and J by 7 bases, with 5 bases left in between. The CDR3 consists of 12 residues. Germline V gives CDR1 SGHDT, CDR2 YYEEEE. The CDR3: CASSLGGNEQFF. The DNA for the CDR3 is TGTGCCAGCAGCTTGGGGGGTAATGAGCAGTTCTTC. The whole variable domain, remainder taken from reference TRBV5-6 and TRBJ2-1, is DAGVTQSPTHLIKTRGQQVTLRCSPKSGHDTVSWYQQALGQGPQFIFQYYEEEERQRGNFPDRFSGHQFPNYSSELNVNALLLGDSALYLCASSLGGNEQFFGPGTRLTVL.

The V gene is TRBV5-4, the J gene TRBJ1-3; D not certain. V shed 2 bases and J shed 0 bases, with 6 bases lying between them. From germline, CDR1 is SGHNT and CDR2 YYREEE (reference sequence). The CDR3 has 14 amino acids. The CDR3 region has the DNA TGTGCCAGCAGCTTCGACGGCTCTGGAAACACCATATATTTT. Its protein is CASSFDGSGNTIYF.

Only a few counts were recorded for this clone. This chain joins TRBV6-5 and TRBJ1-2, with D maybe TRBD1 (5 bases). CDR1 MNHEY and CDR2 SVGAGI come from the germline V gene. This CDR3 spans 14 amino acids. V lost 5 bases, J lost 3 bases, and 13 bases lay in between. The CDR3 coding sequence is TGTGCCAGCAGTAGCCGGGACGCGTACTATGGCTACACCTTC. Translation gives CASSSRDAYYGYTF.

The chain employs TRBV5-1 and TRBJ1-3; maybe TRBD1 (5 bases). The CDR3 has 14 amino acids. V was trimmed by 7 bases and J by 1 base, leaving 12 bases between them. The germline gives CDR1 SGHRS, CDR2 YFSETQ. The CDR3 bases are TGCGCCAGCTCGACGGGGGAATCTGGAAACACCATATATTTT. Its protein is CASSTGESGNTIYF.

The chain recombines TRBV12-5 with TRBJ2-7, with D possibly being TRBD1 or TRBD2 (5 bases each). V lost 6 bases and J 5 bases, leaving 17 bases between the germline ends. In germline, CDR1 is LGHNT, CDR2 FRNRAP. CDR3 length: 14 residues. The CDR3: CASGRLEGSHEQYF. CDR3 DNA sequence: TGTGCTAGTGGCCGCCTCGAGGGGAGCCACGAGCAGTACTTC.